This is a list of T cell receptor beta chains from one sample in a study of shared clonotypes between healthy human individuals. Some clones are missing from TCRdb's copy, which holds only in-frame ones; the method was immunoSEQ multiplex PCR. The sample holds 2 million to 3 million clones, more than 85% seen once. The sequencing sample was made of naive CD4+ T cells from PBMCs. These TCRs come from a man aged 18 to 35 in good health. Some clones in this sample may be carry-over from other donors' samples. CDR3s include the opening cysteine and the closing phenylalanine or tryptophan. A D gene is named only where the DNA matches it firmly. A clone size is listed for some rows: how often the clone was seen (once, few, many), or a class if it is expanded.

abundance	j_gene	d_gene	v_gene	len	CDR3aa	CDR3nt
NA	TRBJ2-7	NA	TRBV5-1	13	CASSLDGGYEQYF	TGCGCCAGCAGCTTGGATGGAGGCTACGAGCAGTACTTC
NA	TRBJ1-5	NA	TRBV19	16	CASSIWDGYSNQPQHF	TGTGCCAGTAGTATCTGGGACGGGTATAGCAATCAGCCCCAGCATTTT
NA	TRBJ1-1	NA	TRBV5-5	15	CASSLGTLRGLEAFF	TGTGCCAGCAGCTTGGGCACCTTAAGGGGGTTGGAAGCTTTCTTT
NA	TRBJ2-7	NA	TRBV7-9	15	CASSTGQFVRGEQYF	TGTGCCAGCAGCACCGGACAGTTCGTCCGGGGCGAGCAGTACTTC
NA	TRBJ1-1	NA	TRBV10-3	13	CATSPPRPTEAFF	TGTGCCACCAGCCCCCCTCGGCCCACTGAAGCTTTCTTT
NA	TRBJ1-1	TRBD1	TRBV28	16	CASSFDREVLNTEAFF	TGTGCCAGCAGTTTTGACAGGGAGGTTTTGAACACTGAAGCTTTCTTT
NA	TRBJ1-4	NA	TRBV18	16	CASSPNTPATNEKLFF	TGTGCCAGCTCACCCAACACCCCGGCAACTAATGAAAAACTGTTTTTT
NA	TRBJ1-1	TRBD1	TRBV10-3	13	CAICDRDGTEAFF	TGTGCCATCTGCGACAGGGACGGCACTGAAGCTTTCTTT
NA	TRBJ2-3	NA	TRBV7-8	15	CASSQASGYTDTQYF	TGTGCCAGCAGCCAGGCCAGCGGGTACACAGATACGCAGTATTTT
NA	TRBJ1-1	NA	TRBV13	17	CASSLGPVQSMNTEAFF	TGTGCCAGCAGCTTAGGCCCCGTACAGTCCATGAACACTGAAGCTTTCTTT
NA	TRBJ2-7	NA	TRBV18	16	CASSPRSGLTSYEQYF	TGTGCCAGCTCACCCAGGTCAGGCCTCACCTCCTACGAGCAGTACTTC
NA	TRBJ2-7	NA	TRBV14	14	CASSPLWESYEQYF	TGTGCCAGCAGCCCGCTATGGGAATCCTACGAGCAGTACTTC
NA	TRBJ2-1	TRBD1	TRBV5-1	15	CASSYTRGGPDEQFF	TGCGCCAGCAGCTACACTAGAGGGGGCCCAGATGAGCAGTTCTTC
NA	TRBJ2-7	NA	TRBV7-8	15	CASSLLPGLSYEQYF	TGTGCCAGCAGCTTATTGCCGGGGCTCTCCTACGAGCAGTACTTC
NA	TRBJ2-3	NA	TRBV7-8	12	CASSLAGFREYF	TGTGCCAGCAGCTTAGCGGGCTTTCGAGAGTATTTT
once	TRBJ2-1	TRBD2	TRBV18	15	CASSPPTSGRREQFF	TGTGCCAGCTCACCCCCCACTAGCGGGAGACGTGAGCAGTTCTTC
NA	TRBJ2-5	NA	TRBV5-1	15	CASSFTGTPAETQYF	TGCGCCAGCAGCTTCACCGGGACACCTGCAGAGACCCAGTACTTC
NA	TRBJ1-1	TRBD1	TRBV5-5	14	CASSRQGGGTEAFF	TGTGCCAGCAGCCGACAGGGAGGAGGCACTGAAGCTTTCTTT
NA	TRBJ1-3	NA	TRBV5-1	14	CASSPQGSGNTIYF	TGCGCCAGCAGCCCGCAGGGTTCTGGAAACACCATATATTTT
NA	TRBJ2-7	TRBD1	TRBV6-5	14	CASSSYRGTDEQYF	TGTGCCAGCAGTTCTTACAGGGGTACCGACGAGCAGTACTTC
NA	TRBJ2-1	TRBD2	TRBV30	18	CAWSVIRTSGRGYNEQFF	TGTGCCTGGAGTGTAATCCGGACTAGCGGGAGGGGATACAATGAGCAGTTCTTC
NA	TRBJ2-3	NA	TRBV5-1	14	CASTYLREADTQYF	TGCGCCAGCACTTACCTCAGGGAGGCAGATACGCAGTATTTT
NA	TRBJ2-1	NA	TRBV5-1	14	CASSLSGAYNEQFF	TGCGCCAGCAGCTTGTCCGGGGCTTACAATGAGCAGTTCTTC
NA	TRBJ1-1	NA	TRBV10-1	13	CASSDGPSYEAFF	TGCGCCAGCAGTGATGGACCTTCTTATGAAGCTTTCTTT